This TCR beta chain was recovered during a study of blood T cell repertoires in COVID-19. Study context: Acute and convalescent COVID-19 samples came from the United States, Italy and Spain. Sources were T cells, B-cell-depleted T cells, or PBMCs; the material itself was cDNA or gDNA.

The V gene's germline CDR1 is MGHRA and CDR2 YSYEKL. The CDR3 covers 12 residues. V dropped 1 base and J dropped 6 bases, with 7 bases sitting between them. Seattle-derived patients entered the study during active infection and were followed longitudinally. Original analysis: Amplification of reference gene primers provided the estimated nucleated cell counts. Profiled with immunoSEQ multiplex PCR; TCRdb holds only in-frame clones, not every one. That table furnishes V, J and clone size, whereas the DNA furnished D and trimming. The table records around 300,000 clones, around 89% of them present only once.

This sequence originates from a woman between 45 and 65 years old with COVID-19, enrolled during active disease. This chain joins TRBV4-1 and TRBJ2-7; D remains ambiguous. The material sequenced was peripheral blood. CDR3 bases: TGCGCCAGCAGCCAAGCGGGTGGCGAGCAGTACTTC. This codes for CASSQAGGEQYF.